What follows describes a single T cell receptor (beta chain). Within the sample, other DNA sequences also encode this same CDR3. This sample is drawn from a study of control samples from healthy donors and cancer patients. From germline, CDR1 is SGHRS and CDR2 YFSETQ. The CDR3 has 17 amino acids. J gave up 6 bases and V 4 bases, and 15 bases lay outside the gene matches. The data were produced by immunoSEQ multiplex PCR, yet TCRdb's version contains in-frame clones alone and is incomplete. The sample holds around 120,000 clones, 93% seen once. This clonotype was obtained from a man aged 45-65 years with head and neck cancer. This rearrangement joins TRBV5-1 to TRBJ2-2; 7 bases line up with TRBD1. The specimen was PBMCs. The CDR3 region has the DNA TGCGCCAGCAGCAGCAGAAACAGGGGTTTAGGGGCCGGGGAGCTGTTTTTT. It encodes CASSSRNRGLGAGELFF.